The following is a T cell receptor beta chain sequence with its context. Its target is not known. The data derive from a study of T cells in Graves' hyperthyroidism and ophthalmopathy. CDR1 DFQATT and CDR2 SNEGSKA come from the germline V gene (reference sequence). V gave up 3 bases and J gave up 8 bases; unmatched junction bases: 6. The CDR3 is 14 residues long. The TCR beta CDR3 regions underwent amplification using RNA transcripts as the source. TCR CDR3 regions were first amplified by RT-PCR with HTBI primers. TCRdb ran MiXCR on the multiplex PCR reads and lists one entry per CDR3 protein. The table records roughly 420,000 distinct CDR3 sequences, 15% to 18% of them present only once. Regarding the study as a whole: Ophthalmopathy was predicted by the model a median of about 6.7 months ahead of onset. A model built on 13 V-J features separated ophthalmopathy from stable hyperthyroidism.

Material for sequencing was blood. The receptor was isolated from a woman between 18 and 30 years old with Graves' hyperthyroidism. The rearrangement joins TRBV20-1 to TRBJ1-6, with 8 nucleotides matching TRBD1. The CDR3 DNA follows: TGCAGTGCTAGTTCTCCAGGGGGCTATTCACCCCTCCACTTT. This gives the protein CSASSPGGYSPLHF.